Shown below are 13 T cell receptor beta chains from a single sample sequenced in a study of T cells after yellow fever vaccination. TCRdb re-analysed the 5' RACE reads in MiXCR, keeping a single row per CDR3 protein. This sample yields 250,000 to 300,000 distinct CDR3 sequences, of which roughly 5.2% are seen a single time; under 3.5% belongs to the top ten. The specimen was CD4+ T cells sorted from PBMCs, collected on the day of the yellow fever booster vaccination. These receptors originate from a man aged 18 to 30 who received the YFV17D yellow fever vaccine.

This clonotype was found many times. The chain employs TRBV6-1 and TRBJ2-3; perhaps D is TRBD1 or TRBD2 (5 bases each). The CDR3 is made up of 14 amino acids. V was shortened by 0 bases and J by 6 bases, with 10 bases between the two germline ends. Germline-derived CDR1 and CDR2 are MNHNS and SASEGT. CDR3 sequence reads: CASSEALGDDTQYF. The DNA for the CDR3 is TGTGCCAGCAGTGAAGCGCTAGGGGACGATACGCAGTATTTT.

A few counts support this clonotype. This chain connects TRBV12-3 or TRBV12-4 to TRBJ2-1, with D possibly being TRBD1 (6 bases). The germline V and J ends were trimmed by 5 bases and 9 bases, with 17 bases remaining between them. The CDR3 sequence is 14 residues long. CDR3 coding DNA: TGTGCCAGCAGTCCCCAGATGCAGGGGACTGAGCAGTTCTTC. Amino acid sequence: CASSPQMQGTEQFF.

This chain joins TRBV7-2 and TRBJ2-2; maybe TRBD2 (5 bases). Germline CDR1 reads SGHTA; CDR2 reads FQGNSA. The CDR3 contains 14 residues. V was trimmed by 7 bases and J by 5 bases, leaving 14 bases between them. The CDR3 region has the DNA TGTGCCAGCATCCGGGATCGGGTAACCGGGGAGCTGTTTTTT. It yields the protein CASIRDRVTGELFF. Based on the CDR3 plus reference TRBV7-2 and TRBJ2-2, the full variable domain is GAGVSQSPSNKVTEKGKDVELRCDPISGHTALYWYRQSLGQGLEFLIYFQGNSAPDKSGLPSDRFSAERTGGSVSTLTIQRTQQEDSAVYLCASIRDRVTGELFFGEGSRLTVL.

The chain uses TRBV18 and TRBJ2-7; possible D gene TRBD1, 6 bases. The V end was cut by 6 bases, the J end by 0 bases, with 9 bases between. The germline V gene encodes CDR1 KGHSH and CDR2 LQKENI. The CDR3 contains 13 residues. Written as DNA, the CDR3 is TGTGCCAGCTCTCACAGGGACTCCTACGAGCAGTACGTC. This encodes CASSHRDSYEQYV.

This chain joins TRBV28 and TRBJ1-6; possible D gene TRBD1, 5 bases. The germline V gene encodes CDR1 MDHEN and CDR2 SYDVKM. The CDR3 spans 13 residues. V was trimmed by 7 bases and J by 10 bases, leaving 14 bases between them. As DNA, the CDR3 is TGTGCCAGCATGAGCAGGGAAGGATCACCCCTCCACTTT. Translation gives CASMSREGSPLHF. Filled out from reference TRBV28 and TRBJ1-6, the complete variable domain reads DVKVTQSSRYLVKRTGEKVFLECVQDMDHENMFWYRQDPGLGLRLIYFSYDVKMKEKGDIPEGYSVSREKKERFSLILESASTNQTSMYLCASMSREGSPLHFGNGTRLTVT.

CDR3 sequence reads: CSARRDVLNEQFF. The CDR3 DNA sequence: TGCAGTGCTAGACGGGACGTCCTCAATGAGCAGTTCTTC. The chain employs TRBV20-1 and TRBJ2-1, with D perhaps matching TRBD1 or TRBD2 (5 bases each). The CDR3 totals 13 residues. The ends were cut back, 2 bases at V and 6 bases at J, with 11 bases in the middle. Looked up from germline, CDR1 is DFQATT and CDR2 is SNEGSKA (reference sequence).

J is TRBJ2-3 and V is TRBV7-3; 8 bases are a match to TRBD2. CDR1 and CDR2 (germline): SGHTA, FQGTGA. CDR3 length: 17 residues. Losses at the gene ends were 5 bases for V and 4 bases for J; bases not matched to a gene: 14. The CDR3 reads CASSPPRVAGSPDTQYF. The CDR3 DNA sequence: TGTGCCAGCAGCCCCCCACGGGTAGCGGGGAGTCCAGATACGCAGTATTTT.

This rearrangement joins TRBV5-4 to TRBJ2-5; D unclear. CDR1 is SGHNT, CDR2 YYREEE, per germline (reference sequence). V lost 0 bases, J lost 3 bases, and 12 bases lay in between. This CDR3 has 15 residues. CDR3 sequence reads: CASSLGRMVKETQYF. For the CDR3, the DNA is TGTGCCAGCAGCTTGGGCAGGATGGTGAAAGAGACCCAGTACTTC.

The rearrangement joins TRBV19 to TRBJ2-7; 10 nucleotides agree with TRBD1. Looked up from germline, CDR1 is LNHDA and CDR2 is SQIVND (reference sequence). Trimming removed 10 bases from V and 9 bases from J; junction bases left unmatched: 9. The CDR3 has 12 amino acids. The chain's CDR3 is CATGDRGDRQYF. CDR3 bases: TGTGCCACCGGGGACAGGGGAGATCGGCAGTACTTC. The complete variable domain, with remaining parts taken from reference TRBV19 and TRBJ2-7, reads DGGITQSPKYLFRKEGQNVTLSCEQNLNHDAMYWYRQDPGQGLRLIYYSQIVNDFQKGDIAEGYSVSREKKESFPLTVTSAQKNPTAFYLCATGDRGDRQYFGPGTRLTVT.

In this sample, this clonotype turned up a few times. V and J are TRBV5-1 and TRBJ2-1, with 8 positions matching TRBD2. The CDR3 runs 13 residues. Germline values: CDR1 SGHRS, CDR2 YFSETQ. The V segment lost 4 bases and the J segment 10 bases; nucleotides outside the gene matches: 7. CDR3 amino acids: CASSQAPGGEQFF. The CDR3 coding sequence is TGCGCCAGCAGCCAGGCCCCGGGGGGGGAGCAGTTCTTC.

The CDR3 here is CSARQLYEQYV. The CDR3 nucleotides are TGCAGTGCTAGACAGCTTTACGAGCAGTACGTC. V gene TRBV20-1 combines with J gene TRBJ2-7; D is undetermined. Germline CDR1 and CDR2: DFQATT and SNEGSKA (reference sequence). The CDR3 loop spans 11 amino acids. The V end was cut by 2 bases, the J end by 4 bases, with 6 bases between.

The sample holds a few counts of this clonotype. The rearrangement joins TRBV5-1 to TRBJ1-6, with D hard to call. Trimming stripped 3 bases from V and 9 bases from J, with 13 bases between. The CDR3 is 14 residues long. CDR1 SGHRS and CDR2 YFSETQ come from the germline V gene. Here the CDR3 reads CASSSRELGSPLHF. The CDR3, as DNA: TGCGCCAGCAGCTCCCGGGAGCTTGGTTCACCCCTCCACTTT.

This clonotype was seen only a few times. This sequence joins TRBV6-5 and TRBJ2-5; 7 nucleotides match TRBD1. The J segment lost 6 bases and the V segment lost 6 bases, leaving 7 bases of the junction unmatched. The CDR3 runs to 13 residues. The germline V gene encodes CDR1 MNHEY and CDR2 SVGAGI. CDR3 nucleotides: TGTGCCAGCAGATCTACAGGGGACAAGACCCAGTACTTC. It translates to CASRSTGDKTQYF.